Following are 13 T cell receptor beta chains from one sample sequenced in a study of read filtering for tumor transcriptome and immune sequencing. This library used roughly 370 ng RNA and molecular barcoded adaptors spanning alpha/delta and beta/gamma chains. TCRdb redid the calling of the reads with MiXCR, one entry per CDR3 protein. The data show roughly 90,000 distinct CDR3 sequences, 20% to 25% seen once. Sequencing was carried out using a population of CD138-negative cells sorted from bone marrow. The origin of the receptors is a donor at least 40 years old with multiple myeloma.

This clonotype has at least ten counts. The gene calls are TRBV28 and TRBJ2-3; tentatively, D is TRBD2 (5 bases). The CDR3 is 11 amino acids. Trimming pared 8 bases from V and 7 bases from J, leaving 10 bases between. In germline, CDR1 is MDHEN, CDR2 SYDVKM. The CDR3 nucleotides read TGTGCCAGCGGGGAGCCTTATACGCAGTATTTT. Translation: CASGEPYTQYF.

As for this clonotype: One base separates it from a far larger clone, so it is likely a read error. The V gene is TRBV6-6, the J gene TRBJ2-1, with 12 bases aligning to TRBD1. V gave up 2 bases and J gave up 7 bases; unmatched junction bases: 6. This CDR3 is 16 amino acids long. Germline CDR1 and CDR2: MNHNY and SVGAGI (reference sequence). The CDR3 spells CASSYPGTGGYNEQFF. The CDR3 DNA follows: TGTGCCAGCAGTTACCCAGGGACAGGGGGCTATAATGAGCAGTTCTTC.

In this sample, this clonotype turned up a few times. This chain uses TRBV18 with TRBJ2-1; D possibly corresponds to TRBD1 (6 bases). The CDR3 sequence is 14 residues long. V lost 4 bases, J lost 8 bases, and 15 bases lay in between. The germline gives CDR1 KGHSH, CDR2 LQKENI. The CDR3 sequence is CASSLYPQGDEQFF. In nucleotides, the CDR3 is TGTGCCAGCTCACTTTATCCACAGGGCGATGAGCAGTTCTTC.

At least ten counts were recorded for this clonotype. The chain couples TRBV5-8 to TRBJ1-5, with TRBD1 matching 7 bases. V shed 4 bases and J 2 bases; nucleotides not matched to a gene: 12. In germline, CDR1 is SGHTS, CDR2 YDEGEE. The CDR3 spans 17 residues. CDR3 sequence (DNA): TGTGCCAGCAGCCCGACAGGGACGTATATTCGCAATCAGCCCCAGCATTTT. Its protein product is CASSPTGTYIRNQPQHF.

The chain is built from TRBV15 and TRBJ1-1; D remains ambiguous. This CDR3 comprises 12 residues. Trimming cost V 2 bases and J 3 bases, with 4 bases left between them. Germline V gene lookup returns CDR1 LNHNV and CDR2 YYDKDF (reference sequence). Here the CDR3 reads CATSRKYTEAFF. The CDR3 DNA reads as TGTGCCACCAGCAGAAAATACACTGAAGCTTTCTTT.

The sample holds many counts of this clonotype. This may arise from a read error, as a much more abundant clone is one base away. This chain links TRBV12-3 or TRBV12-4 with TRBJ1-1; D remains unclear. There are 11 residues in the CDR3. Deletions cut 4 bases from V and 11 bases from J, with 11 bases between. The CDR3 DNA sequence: TGTGCCAGCAGTTCTGACCTCGCGGCTTTCTTT. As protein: CASSSDLAAFF.

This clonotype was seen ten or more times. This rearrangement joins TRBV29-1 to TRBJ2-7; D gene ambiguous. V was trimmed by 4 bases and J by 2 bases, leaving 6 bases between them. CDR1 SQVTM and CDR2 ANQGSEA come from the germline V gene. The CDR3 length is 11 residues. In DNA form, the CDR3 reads TGCAGCGTTGGGATTACCTACGAGCAGTACTTC. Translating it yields CSVGITYEQYF.

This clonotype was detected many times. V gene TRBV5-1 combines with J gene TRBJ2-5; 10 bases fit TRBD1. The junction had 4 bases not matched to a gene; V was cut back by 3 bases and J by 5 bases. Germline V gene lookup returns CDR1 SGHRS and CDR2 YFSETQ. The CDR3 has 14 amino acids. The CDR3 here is CASSSTGGSETQYF. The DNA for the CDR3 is TGCGCCAGCAGCTCGACAGGGGGCTCGGAGACCCAGTACTTC.

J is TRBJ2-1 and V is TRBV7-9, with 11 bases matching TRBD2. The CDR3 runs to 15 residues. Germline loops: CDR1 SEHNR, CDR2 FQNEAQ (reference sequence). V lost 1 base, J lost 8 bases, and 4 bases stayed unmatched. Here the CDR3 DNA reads TGTGCCAGCAGCTTAGGGGCTAGCGGGGGGTATGAGCAGTTCTTC. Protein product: CASSLGASGGYEQFF.

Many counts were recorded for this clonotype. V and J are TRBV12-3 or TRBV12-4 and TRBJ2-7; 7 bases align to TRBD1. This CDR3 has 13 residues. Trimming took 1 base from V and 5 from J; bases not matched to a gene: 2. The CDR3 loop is CASSLETGNEQYF. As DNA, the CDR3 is TGTGCCAGCAGTTTAGAGACAGGGAACGAGCAGTACTTC.

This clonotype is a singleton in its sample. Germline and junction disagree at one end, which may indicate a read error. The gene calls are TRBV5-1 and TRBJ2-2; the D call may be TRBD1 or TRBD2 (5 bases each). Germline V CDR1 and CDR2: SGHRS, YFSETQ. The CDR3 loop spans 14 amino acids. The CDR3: CASQLDRIHGELFF. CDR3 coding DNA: TGCGCCAGCCAGCTAGACAGAATCCACGGGGAGCTGTTTTTC.

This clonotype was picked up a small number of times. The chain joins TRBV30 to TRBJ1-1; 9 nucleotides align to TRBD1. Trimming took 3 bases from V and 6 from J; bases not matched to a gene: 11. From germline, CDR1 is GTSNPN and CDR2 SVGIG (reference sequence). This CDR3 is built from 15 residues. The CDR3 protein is CAWSHPGTGKPEAFF. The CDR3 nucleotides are TGTGCCTGGAGCCACCCCGGGACAGGGAAACCTGAAGCTTTCTTT.

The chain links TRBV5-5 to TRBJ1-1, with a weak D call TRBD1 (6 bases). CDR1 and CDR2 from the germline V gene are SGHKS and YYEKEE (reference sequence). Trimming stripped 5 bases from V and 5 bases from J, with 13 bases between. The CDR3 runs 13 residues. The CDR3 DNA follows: TGTGCCAGCAGGCCAGGGGTGGGAACTGAAGCTTTCTTT. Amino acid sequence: CASRPGVGTEAFF.